This is a list of T cell receptor beta chains from one sample in a study of blood T cell repertoires in COVID-19. Sequenced by immunoSEQ multiplex PCR; TCRdb stores in-frame clones only, minus some. The table lists about 14,000 clones, roughly 80% of them singletons. The material sequenced was peripheral blood. The receptors were gathered from a human donor in a cohort sampled during active COVID-19. Each CDR3 is given with its conserved first and last residue. Each record gives: J gene, clone size, D gene, V gene, CDR3 DNA, CDR3 protein. A D gene is named only where the DNA matches it firmly. A clone size is listed for some rows: how often the clone was seen (once, few, many), or a class if it is expanded.

j_gene: TRBJ1-2; abundance: .; d_gene: .; v_gene: TRBV6-2/TRBV6-3; CDR3nt: TGTGCCAGCAGTTACGGCAGGACACTTCTCCGCTCGGATGGCTACACCTTC; CDR3aa: CASSYGRTLLRSDGYTF
j_gene: TRBJ1-3; abundance: once; d_gene: .; v_gene: TRBV12-5; CDR3nt: TGTGCTAGTGTTCAAGGGGGCTCTGGAAACACCATATATTTT; CDR3aa: CASVQGGSGNTIYF
j_gene: TRBJ2-7; abundance: .; d_gene: TRBD1; v_gene: TRBV6-5; CDR3nt: TGTGCCAGTAGGGACAGATCCTACGAGCAGTACTTC; CDR3aa: CASRDRSYEQYF
j_gene: TRBJ2-1; abundance: .; d_gene: .; v_gene: TRBV27; CDR3nt: TGTGCCAGCGCTATGGTGGCCTACAATGAGCAGTTCTTC; CDR3aa: CASAMVAYNEQFF
j_gene: TRBJ1-5; abundance: once; d_gene: TRBD1; v_gene: TRBV7-9; CDR3nt: TGTGCCAGCAGCACCGGGGACAGGGGAAGCAATCAGCCCCAGCATTTT; CDR3aa: CASSTGDRGSNQPQHF
j_gene: TRBJ2-3; abundance: .; d_gene: TRBD2; v_gene: TRBV7-2; CDR3nt: TGTGCCAGCAGAGGACTAGCGGGGCCAGGGGATACGCAGTATTTT; CDR3aa: CASRGLAGPGDTQYF
j_gene: TRBJ1-2; abundance: .; d_gene: .; v_gene: TRBV18; CDR3nt: TGTGCCAGCTCACACTCGTCTGCGGATGTCTATGGCTACACCTTC; CDR3aa: CASSHSSADVYGYTF
j_gene: TRBJ1-6; abundance: once; d_gene: .; v_gene: TRBV10-3; CDR3nt: TGTGCCATCAGTGATGGGGCCACCTATAATTCACCCCTCCACTTT; CDR3aa: CAISDGATYNSPLHF
j_gene: TRBJ2-1; abundance: medium-sized; d_gene: .; v_gene: TRBV27; CDR3nt: TGTGCCAGCAGTTTAGGGCTTACTAGTGATGAGCAGTTCTTC; CDR3aa: CASSLGLTSDEQFF
j_gene: TRBJ2-1; abundance: .; d_gene: TRBD2; v_gene: TRBV6-5; CDR3nt: TGTGCCAGCAGTATACTAGCGGGAGCCAACAATGAGCAGTTCTTC; CDR3aa: CASSILAGANNEQFF
j_gene: TRBJ2-7; abundance: .; d_gene: TRBD1; v_gene: TRBV6-5; CDR3nt: TGTGCCAGCAGTTACTCGAAACAGGGGGTAGGGGAGCAGTACTTC; CDR3aa: CASSYSKQGVGEQYF
j_gene: TRBJ1-6; abundance: .; d_gene: .; v_gene: TRBV14; CDR3nt: TGTGCCAGCAGCCAGAGGGTCTGGAATTCACCCCTCCACTTT; CDR3aa: CASSQRVWNSPLHF
j_gene: TRBJ2-2; abundance: .; d_gene: .; v_gene: TRBV6-5; CDR3nt: TGTGCCAGCAGTTACTCGAAGCAGGGGACCGGGGAGCTGTTTTTT; CDR3aa: CASSYSKQGTGELFF
j_gene: TRBJ2-2; abundance: .; d_gene: TRBD2; v_gene: TRBV10-3; CDR3nt: TGTGCCATCAGACGGACTAGCGAGAACGGGGAGCTGTTTTTT; CDR3aa: CAIRRTSENGELFF
j_gene: TRBJ2-3; abundance: .; d_gene: .; v_gene: TRBV7-9; CDR3nt: TGTGCCAGCAGCTTATCTTTGGGCCCAGATACGCAGTATTTT; CDR3aa: CASSLSLGPDTQYF
j_gene: TRBJ2-7; abundance: .; d_gene: .; v_gene: TRBV28; CDR3nt: TGTGCCAGCAGTTTAAACGTGAATGCGGGATATACCTACGAGCAGTACTTC; CDR3aa: CASSLNVNAGYTYEQYF
j_gene: TRBJ1-1; abundance: .; d_gene: TRBD1; v_gene: TRBV9; CDR3nt: TGTGCCAGCAGCTCAGGGACAGGGGGCTACACTGAAGCTTTCTTT; CDR3aa: CASSSGTGGYTEAFF
j_gene: TRBJ2-7; abundance: once; d_gene: TRBD1; v_gene: TRBV25-1; CDR3nt: TGTGCCAGCGGCGGGACAGGGCGGGAGCAGTACTTC; CDR3aa: CASGGTGREQYF
j_gene: TRBJ2-7; abundance: .; d_gene: .; v_gene: TRBV6-2/TRBV6-3; CDR3nt: TGTGCCAGCAGCTCCGGGACACTCTACGAGCAGTACTTC; CDR3aa: CASSSGTLYEQYF
j_gene: TRBJ1-2; abundance: .; d_gene: .; v_gene: TRBV7-8; CDR3nt: TGTGCCAGCAGCCCCCGGGTAGGAGCGAGCTATGGCTACACCTTC; CDR3aa: CASSPRVGASYGYTF
j_gene: TRBJ1-1; abundance: .; d_gene: .; v_gene: TRBV21-1; CDR3nt: TGTGCCAGCAGCAAAGGGGAGGGGGGCACTGAAGCTTTCTTT; CDR3aa: CASSKGEGGTEAFF
j_gene: TRBJ2-5; abundance: .; d_gene: .; v_gene: TRBV7-3; CDR3nt: TGTGCCAGCAGCTTAAATCAGGGGCAAGAGACCCAGTACTTC; CDR3aa: CASSLNQGQETQYF
j_gene: TRBJ2-2; abundance: few; d_gene: TRBD1; v_gene: TRBV7-3; CDR3nt: TGTGCCAGCAGCCCCGGGACAGGGGGCCCCGGGGAGCTGTTTTTT; CDR3aa: CASSPGTGGPGELFF
j_gene: TRBJ2-7; abundance: .; d_gene: .; v_gene: TRBV6-1; CDR3nt: TGTGCCAGCAGTGACAGGGCCCTGAGCTCCTACGAGCAGTACTTC; CDR3aa: CASSDRALSSYEQYF
j_gene: TRBJ2-5; abundance: .; d_gene: TRBD2; v_gene: TRBV18; CDR3nt: TGTGCCAGCTCACCGTCCCGGGACAGCCTAGCGGGAGTTGGGGAGACCCAGTACTTC; CDR3aa: CASSPSRDSLAGVGETQYF
j_gene: TRBJ1-1; abundance: .; d_gene: TRBD1; v_gene: TRBV19; CDR3nt: TGTGCCAGTAGTGCCCGAACCGGGACAGGGTCTGAAGCTTTCTTT; CDR3aa: CASSARTGTGSEAFF
j_gene: TRBJ2-2; abundance: once; d_gene: .; v_gene: TRBV29-1; CDR3nt: TGCAGCGTGGAGGGGCCGAACACCGGGGAGCTGTTTTTT; CDR3aa: CSVEGPNTGELFF
j_gene: TRBJ2-5; abundance: .; d_gene: .; v_gene: TRBV6-5; CDR3nt: TGTGCCAGCAGTTACGGTTCAGGGGGGGAGACCCAGTACTTC; CDR3aa: CASSYGSGGETQYF
j_gene: TRBJ1-3; abundance: .; d_gene: .; v_gene: TRBV5-6; CDR3nt: TGTGCCAGCAGCTCCGGGGGAGGAAACACCATATATTTT; CDR3aa: CASSSGGGNTIYF
j_gene: TRBJ2-7; abundance: .; d_gene: TRBD2; v_gene: TRBV29-1; CDR3nt: TGCAGCGTTGAGTCCGCGGGGGTCGACTACGAGCAGTACTTC; CDR3aa: CSVESAGVDYEQYF
j_gene: TRBJ1-5; abundance: .; d_gene: .; v_gene: TRBV19; CDR3nt: TGTGCCAGTAGTATCACCCTCCTCAGGGGCAATCAGCCCCAGCATTTT; CDR3aa: CASSITLLRGNQPQHF
j_gene: TRBJ2-6; abundance: .; d_gene: .; v_gene: TRBV7-9; CDR3nt: TGTGCCAGCAGCTTAGGCCCCCGGGGCTCTGGGGCCAACGTCCTGACTTTC; CDR3aa: CASSLGPRGSGANVLTF
j_gene: TRBJ2-3; abundance: .; d_gene: .; v_gene: TRBV19; CDR3nt: TGTGCCAGTAGTCTGCAGGTGGCAGATACGCAGTATTTT; CDR3aa: CASSLQVADTQYF
j_gene: TRBJ1-1; abundance: .; d_gene: .; v_gene: TRBV7-9; CDR3nt: TGTGCCACCCCGGAGATGAACACTGAAGCTTTCTTT; CDR3aa: CATPEMNTEAFF
j_gene: TRBJ2-4; abundance: .; d_gene: .; v_gene: TRBV10-3; CDR3nt: TGTGCCATCAGTGAGTCGCAGAGGACAGCCTTTGGGGCCAAAAACATTCAGTACTTC; CDR3aa: CAISESQRTAFGAKNIQYF
j_gene: TRBJ2-1; abundance: .; d_gene: .; v_gene: TRBV30; CDR3nt: TGTGCTGCCTGGGAGCTAGATGAGCAGTTCTTC; CDR3aa: CAAWELDEQFF
j_gene: TRBJ2-7; abundance: many; d_gene: TRBD1; v_gene: TRBV27; CDR3nt: TGTGCCAGCAGTTGGTCCTCGAGACAGGGGACCTACGAGCAGTACTTC; CDR3aa: CASSWSSRQGTYEQYF